The 10 T cell receptor beta chains in this list originate from one sample, sequenced in a study of shared clonotypes between healthy human individuals. Repertoires were generated with immunoSEQ multiplex PCR, while TCRdb's copy carries only in-frame clones and drops some. The repertoire holds approximately 810,000 clones, with about 91% as singletons. Positively selected for CCR7, the CD45RO-negative cells used as naive CD8 cells excluded terminally differentiated effector memory CD45RA+ cells. Sequenced input: naive CD8+ T cells sorted from blood. Receptors were obtained from a man aged 25-45 years in good health.

In the case of this clone: Other DNA sequences in the same sample also yield this CDR3. V usage is TRBV20-1 and J usage is TRBJ2-7; D is unclear. Between the trimmed V and J ends, which lost 0 bases and 3 bases, there was a span of 3 bases. The CDR3 has 11 amino acids. Germline lookup yields CDR1 DFQATT and CDR2 SNEGSKA (reference sequence). DNA for the CDR3: TGCAGTGCTAGAGAGGTCTACGAGCAGTACTTC. This sequence encodes CSAREVYEQYF.

The chain couples TRBV6-1 to TRBJ2-5, with TRBD2 matching 8 bases. The CDR3 is 15 amino acids. Trimming removed 8 bases from V and 4 bases from J; junction bases left unmatched: 12. Per the germline V gene, CDR1 is MNHNS and CDR2 is SASEGT. CDR3 sequence: CASPRAGGIGETQYF. The CDR3 coding sequence is TGTGCCAGCCCCAGGGCGGGGGGCATTGGAGAGACCCAGTACTTC.

The chain combines TRBV6-6 with TRBJ2-1; 10 nucleotides align to TRBD2. CDR1 and CDR2 from the germline V gene are MNHNY and SVGAGI (reference sequence). The CDR3 length is 14 residues. V dropped 6 bases and J dropped 6; count of bases not matched to a gene: 5. The CDR3 loop is CASSLSGRTNEQFF. Here the CDR3 DNA reads TGTGCCAGCAGCCTTAGCGGGAGGACCAATGAGCAGTTCTTC.

The V call is TRBV7-5, the J call TRBJ2-7; TRBD1 reflects the table's D call only, with no check against the DNA. TRBV7-5 is shown as a pseudogene. The length of the CDR3 is 13 residues. The CDR3 nucleotides are TGTGCCAGCAGACGCCCGGGCTCAGGGGAGCAGTACTTC. Amino acids: CASRRPGSGEQYF.

This chain joins TRBV5-1 and TRBJ2-2; TRBD1 agrees at 8 bases. This CDR3 region has 15 residues. J lost 6 bases, V lost 0 bases, and 4 bases had no gene match. Germline CDR1 SGHRS, CDR2 YFSETQ. The CDR3 protein is CASSLGQGYPGELFF. CDR3 bases: TGCGCCAGCAGCTTGGGACAGGGGTATCCCGGGGAGCTGTTTTTT.

This chain connects TRBV28 to TRBJ2-3; D is unclear. Germline loops: CDR1 MDHEN, CDR2 SYDVKM. The germline V and J ends were trimmed by 2 bases and 0 bases, with 9 bases remaining between them. This CDR3 is 15 amino acids long. The CDR3 region has the DNA TGTGCCAGCAGTTTAGGGGATCCTAGCACAGATACGCAGTATTTT. Translation gives CASSLGDPSTDTQYF. Full variable domain (rest looked up from reference TRBV28 and TRBJ2-3): DVKVTQSSRYLVKRTGEKVFLECVQDMDHENMFWYRQDPGLGLRLIYFSYDVKMKEKGDIPEGYSVSREKKERFSLILESASTNQTSMYLCASSLGDPSTDTQYFGPGTRLTVL.

CDR3 sequence: CASSQFGTGAFF. The CDR3 region has the DNA TGTGCCAGCAGCCAGTTCGGGACAGGGGCTTTCTTT. The chain couples TRBV14 to TRBJ1-1; 9 positions agree with TRBD1. This CDR3 has 12 residues. V trimming: 3 bases; J trimming: 11 bases; junction bases outside the gene matches: 4. Germline CDR1 SGHDN, CDR2 FVKESK.

This chain joins TRBV7-8 and TRBJ1-2, with 7 bases aligning to TRBD1. CDR3 length: 16 residues. Trimming removed 4 bases from V and 1 base from J; junction bases left unmatched: 9. The germline CDR1 and CDR2 sequences are SGHVS and FQNEAQ. In DNA, the CDR3 is TGTGCCAGCAGCTCCAGGGGGACAGACCTTAACTATGGCTACACCTTC. This translates into CASSSRGTDLNYGYTF.

CDR3 nucleotide sequence: TGTGCCAGCAGCCGCCCCACCGGGACTAGCGGGCCTCCCGTGGGGTACAATGAGCAGTTCTTC. Amino acid sequence: CASSRPTGTSGPPVGYNEQFF. This rearrangement joins TRBV4-2 to TRBJ2-1; 12 bases map to TRBD2. The CDR3 loop spans 21 amino acids. J lost 4 bases, V lost 4 bases, and 20 bases had no gene match. Germline lookup yields CDR1 LGHNA and CDR2 YNFKEQ.

This clone was picked up one time. V gene TRBV15 combines with J gene TRBJ2-1; the match to TRBD2 covers 7 bases. The CDR3 contains 16 residues. In germline, CDR1 is LNHNV, CDR2 YYDKDF (reference sequence). V lost 5 bases to trimming and J lost 4 bases; unmatched junction nucleotides: 11. The CDR3 loop is CATSPRGGSVYNEQFF. CDR3 nucleotides: TGTGCCACCAGCCCTCGGGGCGGGAGTGTATACAATGAGCAGTTCTTC.